The rows below give T cell receptor beta chains drawn from one sample of a study of identical twins. TCRdb processed the 5' RACE reads anew with MiXCR; each CDR3 protein has one entry. The sample carries some 660,000 distinct CDR3 sequences, 8% to 9% recorded once. The sample also formed part of further work on yellow fever vaccine responses in identical twins.

Sequencing was performed on PBMCs. Receptors originate from a woman under 30 in good health. Each CDR3 is given with its conserved first and last residue.

TRBJ1-5 TRBV28 CASRGDSRTPQHF
TRBJ2-7 TRBV7-9 CASSWGVAGAYEQYF
TRBJ2-1 TRBV9 CASSPGLTSSYNEQFF
TRBJ2-7 TRBV20-1 CSARITYEQYF
TRBJ2-5 TRBV15 CATRGGETQYF
TRBJ2-1 TRBV29-1 CSVEGYRDRGNEQFF
TRBJ2-5 TRBV7-9 CASSLGPGTESKTQYF
TRBJ2-3 TRBV5-5 CASSSGTSNGDTQYF
TRBJ1-3 TRBV20-1 CSATTGVPSGNTIYF
TRBJ2-7 TRBV6-5 CASSYSLGRYYEQYF
TRBJ2-2 TRBV19 CASLSRQGTGELFF
TRBJ2-1 TRBV24-1 CATSKGQETYNEQFF
TRBJ2-5 TRBV7-9 CASSLVDRGGKETQYF
TRBJ2-2 TRBV12-3/TRBV12-4 CASSSGLGTGELFF
TRBJ2-1 TRBV19 CASSKRLPKSPGSSYNEQFF
TRBJ2-2 TRBV6-2/TRBV6-3 CASRTGQGASGELFF
TRBJ2-5 TRBV20-1 CSASPGSGKTQYF
TRBJ2-7 TRBV5-1 CASSLERTGGSYEQYF
TRBJ2-2 TRBV7-3 CASSLTGAQNTGELFF
TRBJ1-4 TRBV20-1 CSARVAGAATNEKLFF
TRBJ1-4 TRBV20-1 CSARDGTVRELFF
TRBJ1-2 TRBV29-1 CSVQGGAGYGYTF
TRBJ1-1 TRBV3-1 CASSQGPFGKNTEAFF
TRBJ2-3 TRBV4-3 CASSQDRIGQGTDTQYF
TRBJ2-1 TRBV4-2 CASSQTDEQFF
TRBJ2-7 TRBV5-1 CASSPGGRGPTNYEQYF
TRBJ2-1 TRBV9 CASSVGTGSYNEQFF
TRBJ2-7 TRBV12-3/TRBV12-4 CASSLGETQYEQYF
TRBJ2-7 TRBV9 CASSVDLAGGEQYF
TRBJ2-5 TRBV28 CASSFFGRVQETQYF
TRBJ2-7 TRBV7-2 CASSFWDRDSYEQYF
TRBJ2-7 TRBV29-1 CSVEEALAGHEQYF
TRBJ2-2 TRBV6-5 CASSYRTGLNTGELFF
TRBJ2-5 TRBV28 CASSTDRGRQETQYF
TRBJ1-1 TRBV4-2 CASSQEARAKGGTEAFF
TRBJ2-5 TRBV2 CASSAKGETQYF
TRBJ2-3 TRBV20-1 CSARSPSLQASDTQYF
TRBJ2-3 TRBV4-3 CASSRAGLAGNTDTQYF
TRBJ2-1 TRBV27 CASSYLAGGPLGQFF
TRBJ2-6 TRBV10-3 CAISEFPPSSGANVLTF
TRBJ1-2 TRBV7-6 CASSLAPGDYGYTF
TRBJ2-1 TRBV3-1 CASSRLASSGNEQFF
TRBJ1-5 TRBV12-3/TRBV12-4 CASGTGAVVQPQHF
TRBJ2-3 TRBV7-9 CASSTSGAWDTQYF
TRBJ2-7 TRBV10-3 CAISVEDRDYEQYF